This is a list of T cell receptor beta chains from one sample in a study of blood T cells in healthy people across ages. TCRdb reprocessed the 5' RACE reads via MiXCR and lists one record per CDR3 protein. The sample lists approximately 1,100,000 distinct CDR3 sequences; over 35% were seen once. The sequencing sample was made of blood. The receptors here all came from a woman in her sixties in good health. CDR3s include the opening cysteine and the closing phenylalanine or tryptophan. Each record gives: CDR3 length, clone size, D gene, J gene, V gene, CDR3 DNA, CDR3 protein. D genes are given only for firm matches. Only some rows state a clone size, as once, few, many or a class for expanded clones.

>14|NA|TRBD2|TRBJ2-7|TRBV4-1
TGCGCCAGTTCGACTAGCGGAGCCTACAATGAGCAGTACTTC
CASSTSGAYNEQYF
>14|NA|NA|TRBJ2-1|TRBV11-2
TGTGCCAGCAGCGTAGAGACGTCGTCAAGGGAGCAGTTCTTC
CASSVETSSREQFF
>16|NA|NA|TRBJ2-6|TRBV10-2
TGCGCCAGCAAGGCAGGGGAAGGCTCTGGGGCCAACGTCCTGACTTTC
CASKAGEGSGANVLTF
>16|NA|NA|TRBJ2-1|TRBV13
TGTGCCAGCAGCTTAGTCGGAAGAGGAGAGGACAATGAGCAGTTCTTC
CASSLVGRGEDNEQFF
>15|few|TRBD2|TRBJ2-7|TRBV9
TGTGCCAGCAGCGTATCGACTAGCCGTTCCTACGAGCAGTACTTC
CASSVSTSRSYEQYF
>13|NA|NA|TRBJ1-5|TRBV30
TGTGCCTGGAGTGGTGGGCTTAATCAGCCCCAGCATTTT
CAWSGGLNQPQHF
>11|NA|NA|TRBJ1-2|TRBV10-3
TGTGCCATCAGCTCAATGTATGGCTACACCTTC
CAISSMYGYTF
>13|NA|NA|TRBJ2-1|TRBV5-1
TGCGCCAGCACCGCCAGATCCGGGCCCCAAGCGTTCTTC
CASTARSGPQAFF
>23|NA|TRBD1|TRBJ1-5|TRBV27
TGTGCCGCCCGCCCTCCGGACAGGGGGCGCAGGGGGCCCACCACCTATAGCAATCAGCCCCAGCATTTT
CAARPPDRGRRGPTTYSNQPQHF
>16|NA|NA|TRBJ1-2|TRBV4-1
TGCGCCAGCAGCCACGGACGGGGGGCAACTAACTATGGCTACACCTTC
CASSHGRGATNYGYTF
>14|many|NA|TRBJ2-4|TRBV15
TGTGCCACCAGCAGAGTGGTAGCCAAAAACATTCAGTACTTC
CATSRVVAKNIQYF
>13|NA|NA|TRBJ1-1|TRBV15
TGTGCCACCAGCAGAGACCTTTCGGCTGAAGCTTTCTTT
CATSRDLSAEAFF
>19|NA|NA|TRBJ2-1|TRBV29-1
TGCAGCGTGGAGGGGGACAGGGGGACTAGCGGCAGCTCCTACAATGAGCAGTTCTTC
CSVEGDRGTSGSSYNEQFF
>13|NA|NA|TRBJ2-7|TRBV20-1
TGCAGTGCTAGAGTTGGGTACGTTCGCGAGCAGTACTTC
CSARVGYVREQYF
>17|NA|NA|TRBJ2-3|TRBV7-3
TGTGCCAGCAGCTACGGGGGAGGGGGATCGGGCACAGATACGCAGTATTTT
CASSYGGGGSGTDTQYF
>14|NA|NA|TRBJ1-3|TRBV12-3/TRBV12-4
TGTGCCAGCAGTTTGGCCAGCTCTGGAAACACCATATATTTT
CASSLASSGNTIYF
>12|few|NA|TRBJ2-1|TRBV20-1
TGCAGTGCTAGAGAAGGGGGTAATGAGCAGTTCTTC
CSAREGGNEQFF
>14|NA|NA|TRBJ1-1|TRBV7-9
TGTGCCAGCAGCCCTCGGGGGGGTCACACTGAAGCTTTCTTT
CASSPRGGHTEAFF
>15|NA|TRBD2|TRBJ2-5|TRBV27
TGTGTCAGCAGTTTATCGATAGCGGGACGGGAGACCCAGTACTTC
CVSSLSIAGRETQYF